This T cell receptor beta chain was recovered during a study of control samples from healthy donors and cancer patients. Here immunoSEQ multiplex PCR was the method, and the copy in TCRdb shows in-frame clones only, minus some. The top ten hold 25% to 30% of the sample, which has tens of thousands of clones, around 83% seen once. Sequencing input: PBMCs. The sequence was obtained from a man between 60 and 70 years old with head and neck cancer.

CDR3 amino acids: CASRVGQARGTEAFF. CDR3 DNA: TGTGCCAGTAGGGTGGGACAGGCGAGGGGCACTGAAGCTTTCTTT. The chain uses TRBV19 and TRBJ1-1; 8 bases align to TRBD1. V shed 6 bases and J 4 bases; nucleotides not matched to a gene: 10. CDR1 and CDR2 (germline): LNHDA, SQIVND (reference sequence). This CDR3 region has 15 residues.